This T cell receptor (beta chain) was found in a study of T cells in Graves' hyperthyroidism and ophthalmopathy (dated by TCRdb to between 2018 and 2021). Regarding the research as a whole: To identify TCR V-J signatures that set the groups apart, the researchers used a discovery cohort of 90 to 100 patients, made up of under 45 with Graves' ophthalmopathy and 57 with stable Graves' hyperthyroidism. An independent validation cohort of under 20 hyperthyroidism patients and 15 or so patients who later progressed to ophthalmopathy tested prospective prediction of ophthalmopathy. The approximately 98 discovery patients were randomly divided into training and test sets at a 7:3 ratio. In more than 5 Graves' hyperthyroidism patients, the study also compared T-cell repertoires from thyroid tissue with T-cell repertoires from blood. Following sampling, methimazole starting at 30 mg daily was given to hyperthyroidism patients, and high-dose intravenous methylprednisolone was given to ophthalmopathy patients. According to the paper, TCR Vbeta CDR3 sequencing was carried out on approximately 140 peripheral blood samples, which came from about 45 ophthalmopathy, under 85 hyperthyroidism and around 17 progressor patients.

The TCR beta CDR3 regions were amplified from RNA transcripts. The first round of RT-PCR for the TCR CDR3 was performed with the HTBI primer set and the Qiagen OneStep RT-PCR kit. A second multiplex PCR round built the libraries, followed by size selection and purification. Libraries were sequenced paired-end with 100 bp reads on an Illumina HiSeq2000. Per the source publication's procedure: Raw data were processed with SOAPnuke, discarding reads with adapters, uncalled bases, mean Phred below 15, or no exact constant-primer or identifier match. COPE v1.2.5 was used to merge the high-quality paired reads, and each unique nucleotide sequence was defined as a clonotype. Clonotypes were aligned to IMGT TRBV, TRBD and TRBJ reference segments using MiTCR v1.1. The analysis included only V-J combinations with a frequency above 0.0001, which together covered about 99% of the repertoires. The TCS score was defined as the ratio of F50 (clonal expansion) to E x V (chaos), calculated using BLOSUM62-based TCRdist between CDR3 peptides within each V-J. Welch's t-statistics and random forest reduced 514 V-J features to roughly 13, which were used in a naive Bayes classifier (R e1071). TCRdb reanalyzed the raw reads on its own, using fastp at Q25 for trimming and MiXCR for clone calling, and kept in-frame beta chains. CDR3 protein duplicates are merged, each entry listing the most common genes and DNA. The V and J calls shown here were made by TCRdb, not taken from the authors' results. Across this sample there are some 600,000 distinct CDR3 sequences, with more than 45% seen only once. About 7.8% of the sample is in the top ten clones.

This clonotype was counted only a few times. Its recognized antigen is unknown. Per-base qualities were not stored, and no clone one base away is much larger. A patient counted as having stable Graves' hyperthyroidism if no progression to ophthalmopathy occurred over 18 months of follow-up. Hyperthyroidism patients were newly diagnosed, had a disease duration of under 2 months, and were aged 18 to 65 years. Patients with uncontrolled infections, other autoimmune diseases, pregnancy or lactation were excluded. Diagnoses were based on clinical symptoms, serum thyroxine and TRAb, thyroid ultrasound and orbital computed tomography. Total RNA was extracted using Trizol reagent, and RNA quality was assessed on an Agilent 2100 Bioanalyzer. General findings and caveats noted by the study authors: Blood samples also contained most of the expanded thyroid clonotypes (frequency above 0.001), which suggests that blood repertoires may reflect thyroid immune responses. No statistical method was used to fix the sample size in advance, and group allocation was not hidden from the investigators. In cross-validation, a model built on a 13 V-J signature told ophthalmopathy apart from stable hyperthyroidism with 85% to 90% sensitivity and roughly 82% specificity, and in testing the same model reached 80%/75%. In validation, progression to ophthalmopathy was predicted by the model with roughly 71% sensitivity and roughly 76% specificity, a median of approximately 7.1 months before onset.

V ends up 7 bases short and J 0 bases short, with an unmatched junction base count of 8. Inclusive of the bounding cysteine and phenylalanine, the CDR3 is 15 residues long. Only the CDR3 portion is preserved as DNA: 45 bases, with reading frame beginning at the first base. The receptor comes from a woman between 18 and 29 years old with Graves' hyperthyroidism. Donor details come from another sample of the same person, matched by shared clones. Input material: peripheral blood or thyroid tissue (not recorded which). Recombination connected TRBV12-3 or TRBV12-4 to TRBJ1-1; TRBD1 lines up with 7 middle nucleotides. The CDR3 in this case is CASKPTGTVNTEAFF. At the DNA level, the sequence is TGTGCCAGCAAACCTACCGGGACAGTGAACACTGAAGCTTTCTTT.